Below, 15 T cell receptor beta chains from the same sample are listed, as sequenced in a study of blood T cell repertoires in COVID-19. The protocol was immunoSEQ multiplex PCR, while the TCRdb copy is restricted to in-frame clones and leaves out a portion. This sample carries 150,000 or so clones, 75% to 80% of them seen once, and the ten largest clones take around 2.9%. Sequenced: PBMCs or T cells enriched from blood (not recorded which). The source of these receptors is a woman between 45 and 60 years old who had recovered from COVID-19.

The gene calls are TRBV6-1 and TRBJ2-4, with a tentative D call TRBD2 (6 bases). The V and J ends lost 4 bases and 4 bases respectively, with 17 bases between them. The germline V gene encodes CDR1 MNHNS and CDR2 SASEGT. This CDR3 region has 16 residues. The CDR3, as DNA: TGTGCCAGCAGTGGGGAGGAGAGGTACATAAAAAACATTCAGTACTTC. Its protein product is CASSGEERYIKNIQYF.

The rearrangement links TRBV28 to TRBJ1-5; D is undetermined. The CDR3 runs to 15 residues. V lost 6 bases, J lost 0 bases, and 12 bases lay in between. Germline V gene sequence: CDR1 MDHEN, CDR2 SYDVKM. CDR3 sequence reads: CASSPGRGSNQPQHF. DNA for the CDR3: TGTGCCAGCAGCCCTGGCCGGGGTAGCAATCAGCCCCAGCATTTT.

The V call is TRBV19, the J call TRBJ1-5; weak D call: TRBD1 (5 bases). Trimming pared 5 bases from V and 3 bases from J, leaving 17 bases between. The length of the CDR3 is 16 residues. The germline gives CDR1 LNHDA, CDR2 SQIVND (reference sequence). In DNA form, the CDR3 reads TGTGCCAGTAGTCTGCAGGGTGGCTGGAACAATCAGCCCCAGCATTTT. Translated, it gives CASSLQGGWNNQPQHF.

CDR3 in amino acids: CASSRQGEMNTEAFF. CDR3 nucleotides: TGTGCCAGCAGCCGCCAGGGGGAGATGAACACTGAAGCTTTCTTT. The chain carries TRBV5-4 and TRBJ1-1, with 7 bases aligning to TRBD1. Germline CDR1 reads SGHNT; CDR2 reads YYREEE (reference sequence). The J segment lost 0 bases and the V segment lost 4 bases, leaving 6 bases of the junction unmatched. CDR3 length: 15 residues.

This clone showed up just a few times. The chain combines TRBV7-9 with TRBJ2-2, with D maybe TRBD1 (5 bases). Germline CDR1 reads SEHNR; CDR2 reads FQNEAQ (reference sequence). Trimming took off 4 bases at V and 0 bases at J, with 12 bases between the two ends. CDR3 length equals 16 residues. The CDR3 DNA reads TGTGCCAGCAGCTCGTCGACAGCCACGAACACCGGGGAGCTGTTTTTT. Translating gives CASSSSTATNTGELFF.

This rearrangement joins TRBV6-6 to TRBJ2-3, with a weak D call TRBD2 (5 bases). The CDR3 length is 14 residues. V lost 6 bases, J lost 2 bases, and 12 bases lay in between. Germline CDR1 and CDR2: MNHNY and SVGAGI (reference sequence). The CDR3 DNA reads as TGTGCCAGCAGCTTACTAGGTATCACAGATACGCAGTATTTT. Encoded protein: CASSLLGITDTQYF.

This clone has just a few counts. The chain employs TRBV30 and TRBJ1-3; D perhaps matches TRBD1 (6 bases). Germline CDR1 reads GTSNPN; CDR2 reads SVGIG (reference sequence). The V end lost 3 bases, the J end lost 0 bases, and 12 bases lay between the germline ends. The CDR3 loop spans 15 amino acids. CDR3 protein: CAWSEDSYSGNTIYF. The CDR3 nucleotides are TGTGCCTGGAGCGAGGACAGCTACTCTGGAAACACCATATATTTT.

This clone was seen a few times. V is TRBV7-6 and J is TRBJ1-2, with 9 bases that match TRBD1. Germline CDR1 SGHVS, CDR2 FNYEAQ. Trimming cost V 4 bases and J 7 bases; bases outside gene matches: 13. There are 16 residues in the CDR3. The DNA of the CDR3 is TGTGCCAGCAGCTCGGGACAGGGCTCTTTACCGGGTGGCTACACCTTC. Protein sequence: CASSSGQGSLPGGYTF.

The rearrangement joins TRBV28 to TRBJ2-7, with no clear D. Trimming left V 5 bases short and J 6 bases short, with 17 bases between. CDR1 is MDHEN, CDR2 SYDVKM, per germline. The CDR3 extends over 14 amino acids. The CDR3 here is CASSRSIRSGEQYF. The CDR3 DNA sequence: TGTGCCAGCAGTCGCTCTATAAGGAGTGGCGAGCAGTACTTC.

A single count supports this clone. The rearrangement joins TRBV12-1 to TRBJ1-2; whether TRBD1, the table's D call, matches the DNA was not checked. TRBV12-1 is flagged as a pseudogene. The CDR3 has 15 residues. The CDR3 DNA follows: TGTGCCAGCAGCCTCCTTGACAGGGAAAACTATGGCTACACCTTC. This sequence encodes CASSLLDRENYGYTF.

This clone was counted at least ten times. This chain joins TRBV7-9 and TRBJ2-5; 7 bases match TRBD1. The length of the CDR3 is 14 residues. V shed 4 bases and J 1 base; nucleotides not matched to a gene: 3. Germline CDR1 reads SEHNR; CDR2 reads FQNEAQ (reference sequence). The CDR3 coding sequence is TGTGCCAGCAGCTCGACAGGGTTCCAAGAGACCCAGTACTTC. This sequence encodes CASSSTGFQETQYF.

This clone was seen more than once but under ten times. The V call is TRBV7-3, the J call TRBJ2-1; no definite D call. V gave up 5 bases and J gave up 6 bases, with 11 bases separating them. CDR1 and CDR2 (germline): SGHTA, FQGTGA. The CDR3 is 13 amino acids. In DNA form, the CDR3 reads TGTGCCAGCAGCCTAGGATTGGTCAATGAGCAGTTCTTC. This sequence encodes CASSLGLVNEQFF. Together with reference TRBV7-3 and TRBJ2-1, the CDR3 gives the full variable domain: GAGVSQTPSNKVTEKGKYVELRCDPISGHTALYWYRQSLGQGPEFLIYFQGTGAADDSGLPNDRFFAVRPEGSVSTLKIQRTERGDSAVYLCASSLGLVNEQFFGPGTRLTVL.

The chain joins TRBV28 to TRBJ1-5, with 7 bases identical to TRBD1. V gave up 8 bases and J gave up 7 bases; unmatched junction bases: 14. The CDR3 sequence is 15 residues long. Germline V gene lookup returns CDR1 MDHEN and CDR2 SYDVKM. CDR3 nucleotides: TGTGCCAGCGCGGCCCCAGGGGGTGCCAGACAGCCCCAGCATTTT. This gives the protein CASAAPGGARQPQHF. Full variable domain (rest looked up from reference TRBV28 and TRBJ1-5): DVKVTQSSRYLVKRTGEKVFLECVQDMDHENMFWYRQDPGLGLRLIYFSYDVKMKEKGDIPEGYSVSREKKERFSLILESASTNQTSMYLCASAAPGGARQPQHFGDGTRLSIL.

As DNA, the CDR3 is TGTGCCAGCAGTCCCGGTCGAGGGACTAGCGGAAACATTCAGTACTTC. This codes for CASSPGRGTSGNIQYF. The chain recombines TRBV11-2 with TRBJ2-4; 11 bases agree with TRBD2. Germline V CDR1 and CDR2: SGHAT, FQNNGV. The CDR3 sequence is 16 residues long. The J segment lost 6 bases and the V segment lost 6 bases, leaving 10 bases of the junction unmatched.

The genes are TRBV29-1 and TRBJ2-3, with a weak D call TRBD1 (6 bases). V was cut by 0 bases and J by 9 bases, with 10 bases left in between. CDR3 length: 12 amino acids. CDR1 and CDR2 (germline): SQVTM, ANQGSEA. The CDR3 DNA reads as TGCAGCGTTGAAGATCAGGGGTTGACGCAGTATTTT. Protein sequence: CSVEDQGLTQYF.